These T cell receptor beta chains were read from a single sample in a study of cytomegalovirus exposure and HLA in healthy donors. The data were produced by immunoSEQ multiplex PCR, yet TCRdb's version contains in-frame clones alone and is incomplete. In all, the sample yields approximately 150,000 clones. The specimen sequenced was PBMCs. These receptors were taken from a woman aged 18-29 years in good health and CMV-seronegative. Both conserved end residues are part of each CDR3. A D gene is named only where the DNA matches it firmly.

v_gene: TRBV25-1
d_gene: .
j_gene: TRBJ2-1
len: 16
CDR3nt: TGTGCCAGCAGTGAGTCGGGGATACCTTACTACAATGAGCAGTTCTTC
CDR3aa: CASSESGIPYYNEQFF

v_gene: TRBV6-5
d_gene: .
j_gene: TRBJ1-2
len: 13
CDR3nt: TGTGCCAGCAGAGTATCCGGCGGCTATGGCTACACCTTC
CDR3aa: CASRVSGGYGYTF

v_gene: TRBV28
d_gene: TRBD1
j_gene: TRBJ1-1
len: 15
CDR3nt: TGTGCCAGCCTCGACCGGGACAGGGGGCTTACTGAAGCTTTCTTT
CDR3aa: CASLDRDRGLTEAFF

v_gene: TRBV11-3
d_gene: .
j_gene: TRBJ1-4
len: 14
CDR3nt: TGTGCCAGCAGCTTGACCAGGGGTAATGAAAAACTGTTTTTT
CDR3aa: CASSLTRGNEKLFF

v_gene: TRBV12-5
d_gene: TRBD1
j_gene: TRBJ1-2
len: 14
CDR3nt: TGTGCTAGTGGTCCGGGACAGGGGTCCTATGGCTACACCTTC
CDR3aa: CASGPGQGSYGYTF

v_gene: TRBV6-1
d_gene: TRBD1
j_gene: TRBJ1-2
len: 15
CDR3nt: TGTGCCAGCAGTGAAGGGGGACAGGGGTCCTATGGCTACACCTTC
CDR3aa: CASSEGGQGSYGYTF

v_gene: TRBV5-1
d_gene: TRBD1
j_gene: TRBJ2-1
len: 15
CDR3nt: TGCGCCAGCAGTTCTAGACAGGGAATAAACAATGAGCAGTTCTTC
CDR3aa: CASSSRQGINNEQFF

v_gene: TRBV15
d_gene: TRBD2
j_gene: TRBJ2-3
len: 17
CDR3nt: TGTGCCACCAGCAGAGATAGGGTCACTAGCGGGAGAGATACGCAGTATTTT
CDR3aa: CATSRDRVTSGRDTQYF

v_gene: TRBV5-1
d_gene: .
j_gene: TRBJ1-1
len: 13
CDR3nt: TGCGCCAGCAGCCCGCAGGGAGGAACTGAAGCTTTCTTT
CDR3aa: CASSPQGGTEAFF

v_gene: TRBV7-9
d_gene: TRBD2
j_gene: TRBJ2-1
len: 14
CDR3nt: TGTGCCAGCAGCTCGAGGACTAGGTCTAATGAGCAGTTCTTC
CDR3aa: CASSSRTRSNEQFF

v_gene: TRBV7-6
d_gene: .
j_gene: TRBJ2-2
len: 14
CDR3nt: TGTGCCAGCAGCACTGACAGTAACACCGGGGAGCTGTTTTTT
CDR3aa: CASSTDSNTGELFF

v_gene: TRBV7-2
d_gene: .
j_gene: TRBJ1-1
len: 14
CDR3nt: TGTGCCAGCAGCACAACCATCATGAACACTGAAGCTTTCTTT
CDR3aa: CASSTTIMNTEAFF

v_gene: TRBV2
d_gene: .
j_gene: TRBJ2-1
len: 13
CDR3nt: TGTGCCAGCGGGCGGGCATTATACAATGAGCAGTTCTTC
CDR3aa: CASGRALYNEQFF

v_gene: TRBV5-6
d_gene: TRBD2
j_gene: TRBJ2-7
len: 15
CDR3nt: TGTGCCAGCAGCTTGGGTACTAGCGAGCACTACGAGCAGTACTTC
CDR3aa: CASSLGTSEHYEQYF

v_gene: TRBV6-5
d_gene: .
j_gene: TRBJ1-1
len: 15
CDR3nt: TGTGCCAGCAGTTACTCGCGGCTGATGAACACTGAAGCTTTCTTT
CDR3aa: CASSYSRLMNTEAFF

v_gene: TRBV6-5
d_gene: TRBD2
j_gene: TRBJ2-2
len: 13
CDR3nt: TGTGCCAGTCGGGAGGCGAACACCGGGGAGCTGTTTTTT
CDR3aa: CASREANTGELFF

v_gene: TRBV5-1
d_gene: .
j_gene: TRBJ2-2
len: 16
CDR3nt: TGCGCCAGCAGCTTACCGAGCACGGGGAACACCGGGGAGCTGTTTTTT
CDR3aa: CASSLPSTGNTGELFF

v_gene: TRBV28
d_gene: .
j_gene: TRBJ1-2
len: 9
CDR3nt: TGTGCCACCGGGGTAAGCTACACCTTC
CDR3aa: CATGVSYTF

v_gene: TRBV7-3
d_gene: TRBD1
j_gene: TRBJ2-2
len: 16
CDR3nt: TGTGCCAGCAGCCGGGACAGCCCCGCGAACACCGGGGAGCTGTTTTTT
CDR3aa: CASSRDSPANTGELFF

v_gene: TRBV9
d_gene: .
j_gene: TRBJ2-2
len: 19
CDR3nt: TGTGCCAGCAGCGTAAGGCCCTCACCGGGACAAGCGAACACCGGGGAGCTGTTTTTT
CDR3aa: CASSVRPSPGQANTGELFF

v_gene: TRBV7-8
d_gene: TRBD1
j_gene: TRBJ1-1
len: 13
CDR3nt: TGTGCCAGCAGCCCCCGGACAGGGAGACAAGCTTTCTTT
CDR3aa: CASSPRTGRQAFF

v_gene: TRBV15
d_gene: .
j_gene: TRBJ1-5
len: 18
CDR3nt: TGTGCCACCAGCTCCCCCCAGAGCACAGTCTATAGCAATCAGCCCCAGCATTTT
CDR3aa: CATSSPQSTVYSNQPQHF

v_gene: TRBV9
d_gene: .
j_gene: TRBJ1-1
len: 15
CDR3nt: TGTGCCAGCAGCGCGAGCGCGGGGGTTAACACTGAAGCTTTCTTT
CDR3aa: CASSASAGVNTEAFF

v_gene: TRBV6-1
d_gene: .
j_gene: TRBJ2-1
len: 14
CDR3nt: TGTGCCAGCGGACGGCAGGGGACCCACAATGAGCAGTTCTTC
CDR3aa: CASGRQGTHNEQFF

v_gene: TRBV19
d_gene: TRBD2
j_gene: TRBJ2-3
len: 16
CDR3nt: TGTGCCAGTAGTCCCCTAGGTAGCGGGAGGTCTGATACGCAGTATTTT
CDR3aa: CASSPLGSGRSDTQYF

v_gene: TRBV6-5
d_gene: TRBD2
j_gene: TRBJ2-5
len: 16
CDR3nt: TGTGCCAGCAGTTATCGCCCGCTAGCGGGGCAAGAGACCCAGTACTTC
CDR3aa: CASSYRPLAGQETQYF

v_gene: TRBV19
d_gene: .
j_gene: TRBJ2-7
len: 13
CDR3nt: TGTGCCAGTAGTACGGGGAGCTCCTACGAGCAGTACTTC
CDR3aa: CASSTGSSYEQYF

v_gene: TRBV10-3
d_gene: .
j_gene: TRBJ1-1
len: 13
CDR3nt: TGTGCCATCGGAGAAAGACCGAACACTGAAGCTTTCTTT
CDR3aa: CAIGERPNTEAFF

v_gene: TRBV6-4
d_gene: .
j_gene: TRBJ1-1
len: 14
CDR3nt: TGTGCCAGCAGTGAGACGGGGGAGAACACTGAAGCTTTCTTT
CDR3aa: CASSETGENTEAFF

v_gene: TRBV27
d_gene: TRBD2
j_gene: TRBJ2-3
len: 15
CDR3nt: TGTGCCAGCAGTCCCCGACTAGCGGGAGTTGGTACGCAGTATTTT
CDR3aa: CASSPRLAGVGTQYF

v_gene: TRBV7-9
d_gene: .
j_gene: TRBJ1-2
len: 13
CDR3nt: TGTGCCAGCACCCTAGGCGGGCACTATGGCTACACCTTC
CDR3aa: CASTLGGHYGYTF